Each of the 3 T cell receptor beta chains below was sequenced from the same sample in a study of cytomegalovirus exposure and HLA in healthy donors. Primers included in the PCR were 60 Vbeta and 13 Jbeta primers. Using immunoSEQ multiplex PCR, the repertoire was profiled, and TCRdb retains in-frame clones only, with some absent. Among 120,000 or so clones listed, 75% were seen once. The sample comprised PBMCs. The receptors shown here come from a woman aged 45-59 years in good health and CMV-seronegative.

This chain connects TRBV5-1 to TRBJ1-4, with a weak D call TRBD1 (5 bases). Trimming shortened V by 0 bases and J by 8 bases, and 11 bases separated the two germline ends. The CDR3 loop spans 14 amino acids. Germline CDR1 SGHRS, CDR2 YFSETQ. This CDR3 reads CASSLGQGREKLFF. In DNA form, the CDR3 reads TGCGCCAGCAGCTTGGGTCAGGGTCGAGAAAAACTGTTTTTT.

V is TRBV6-5 and J is TRBJ1-3; 8 bases align to TRBD1. CDR1 and CDR2 (germline): MNHEY, SVGAGI. V lost 4 bases, J lost 4 bases, and 9 bases stayed unmatched. The CDR3 is 16 amino acids. The CDR3 is CASSFNGQGGGNTIYF. The CDR3 region has the DNA TGTGCCAGCAGTTTTAATGGACAGGGCGGAGGAAACACCATATATTTT.

The genes are TRBV6-6 and TRBJ1-1, with 8 bases aligning to TRBD1. The junction had 8 bases not matched to a gene; V was cut back by 2 bases and J by 6 bases. Germline-derived CDR1 and CDR2 are MNHNY and SVGAGI (reference sequence). CDR3 length: 15 residues. This CDR3 is CASSYPEQGDAEAFF. For the CDR3, the DNA is TGTGCCAGCAGTTACCCGGAACAGGGGGACGCTGAAGCTTTCTTT.